The 5 T cell receptor beta chains below all came from one sample that was sequenced in a study of pediatric ulcerative colitis. Produced via immunoSEQ multiplex PCR; TCRdb's table is partial and in-frame only. The sample yields about 16,000 clones, nearly 80% seen once. One to two pinch biopsies were taken from the rectum during colonoscopy. Sequences were obtained from gut tissue. The source of these receptors is a boy aged 5 to 17 who was a control in a study of pediatric ulcerative colitis.

J is TRBJ2-1 and V is TRBV6-1; 9 bases match TRBD2. The germline CDR1 and CDR2 sequences are MNHNS and SASEGT. The trim removed 4 bases at V and 10 bases at J, leaving 14 bases unmatched. The CDR3 extends over 16 amino acids. The CDR3 nucleotides read TGTGCCAGCAGTGTTTATAGCGCGGGAGGGCCCCGAGAGCAGTTCTTC. Residues: CASSVYSAGGPREQFF.

The rearrangement uses TRBV5-1 and TRBJ2-7; 10 bases agree with TRBD1. CDR1 and CDR2 from the germline V gene are SGHRS and YFSETQ. This CDR3 comprises 15 residues. Trimming removed 0 bases from V and 3 bases from J; junction bases left unmatched: 3. CDR3 sequence: CASSLGGQGNYEQYF. The CDR3 nucleotides are TGCGCCAGCAGCTTGGGGGGACAGGGGAACTACGAGCAGTACTTC.

This chain links TRBV6-5 with TRBJ1-2, with no clear D. The CDR3 runs 13 residues. Trimming stripped 4 bases from V and 5 bases from J, with 11 bases between. Germline V gene sequence: CDR1 MNHEY, CDR2 SVGAGI. The DNA for the CDR3 is TGTGCCAGCAGTTTCGTGACGGTTTATGGCTACACCTTC. This translates into CASSFVTVYGYTF.

There are a few counts of this clone. V and J are TRBV15 and TRBJ2-2; no definite D call. V was trimmed by 0 bases and J by 3 bases, leaving 8 bases between them. In germline, CDR1 is LNHNV, CDR2 YYDKDF (reference sequence). CDR3 length: 15 amino acids. CDR3 amino acids: CATSRDLTYTGELFF. The DNA of the CDR3 is TGTGCCACCAGCAGAGATCTCACTTACACCGGGGAGCTGTTTTTT.

The rearrangement uses TRBV27 and TRBJ2-1; 7 bases fit TRBD1. CDR1 is MNHEY and CDR2 is SMNVEV in the germline V gene (reference sequence). V shed 5 bases and J 6 bases; nucleotides not matched to a gene: 10. There are 15 residues in the CDR3. The CDR3 nucleotides are TGTGCCAGCAGTGTCGGGACAGCCCGGGGCAATGAGCAGTTCTTC. This translates into CASSVGTARGNEQFF.